This T cell receptor beta chain originates from a study of technical replicates of blood from several donors. Produced via immunoSEQ multiplex PCR; TCRdb's table is partial and in-frame only. The sample includes tens of thousands of clones, around 94% of them seen just once. Trimming left V 6 bases short and J 10 bases short, with 13 bases between. Per the germline V gene, CDR1 is MDHEN and CDR2 is SYDVKM. The CDR3 has 11 amino acids. The chain uses TRBV28 and TRBJ2-7, with D tentatively TRBD2 (5 bases). The sequencing sample was made of T cells isolated from PBMCs. The clonotype comes from a human donor in good health. The CDR3 DNA reads TGTGCCAGCAGCAACCGGACTGAACAGTACTTC. The encoded protein is CASSNRTEQYF.